Listed below are T cell receptor beta chains from one sample, sequenced in a study of blood T cell repertoires in COVID-19. Produced via immunoSEQ multiplex PCR; TCRdb's table is partial and in-frame only. Of approximately 350,000 clones in the sample, 85% to 90% are singletons; the top ten hold about 6%. Sequencing input: peripheral blood. All receptors derive from a woman aged 50 to 60 with COVID-19, enrolled during active disease. CDR3s leave out the opening cysteine and the closing phenylalanine or tryptophan. Clone size is stated in some rows and not others, as once, few, many or a class when expanded.

V	J	size	length	CDR3
TRBV10-2	TRBJ1-5	NA	12	ASRQGAGNQPQH
TRBV7-3	TRBJ1-6	once	14	ASSLRSPGDNSPLH
TRBV6-2/TRBV6-3	TRBJ1-1	NA	14	ASSYSIGSGGFEAF
TRBV10-3	TRBJ2-7	NA	13	AISEPGTASYEQY
TRBV7-8	TRBJ1-5	NA	11	ASSSSRNQPQH
TRBV9	TRBJ1-1	NA	13	ASSPRGSMNTEAF
TRBV20-1	TRBJ2-3	NA	14	SASSLAGGLADTQY
TRBV13	TRBJ1-1	NA	14	ASSLGLGSDNTEAF
TRBV5-1	TRBJ2-1	NA	11	ASSLQGLNEQF
TRBV14	TRBJ1-6	NA	12	ASSRGLHNSPLH
TRBV5-1	TRBJ1-6	NA	12	ASSVSSYNSPLH
TRBV5-1	TRBJ1-2	NA	11	ASSLEGGYGYT
TRBV30	TRBJ2-5	NA	11	AWSVLNTGTQY
TRBV15	TRBJ1-1	NA	11	ATSRTTSAEAF
TRBV2	TRBJ2-7	NA	13	ASGAFDRRSYEQY
TRBV30	TRBJ1-6	NA	12	AWSGQGYNSPLH
TRBV5-1	TRBJ2-1	NA	15	ASSHGTGGQRYNEQF
TRBV19	TRBJ2-5	NA	13	ASRRTSGGQETQY
TRBV5-1	TRBJ2-5	NA	11	ASSLQGEETQY
TRBV2	TRBJ1-5	NA	12	ASHGGRSNQPQH
TRBV30	TRBJ2-5	NA	12	AWRAERGQETQY
TRBV9	TRBJ2-7	NA	16	ASSGPQGREHIRNEQY
TRBV21-1	TRBJ2-7	once	10	ASSKGRPEQY
TRBV6-2/TRBV6-3	TRBJ1-6	NA	11	ASSQGNNSPLH
TRBV6-5	TRBJ2-3	NA	13	ATVGAGGSTDTQY
TRBV5-4	TRBJ2-7	NA	12	ASSLWNSGYEQY
TRBV10-2	TRBJ2-4	NA	15	ASSEGGQGLAKNIQY
TRBV6-6	TRBJ1-2	NA	10	ASSSGVYGYT
TRBV5-1	TRBJ2-3	NA	13	ASSFEEGSVDTQY
TRBV24-1	TRBJ1-6	once	12	ATSDLGHRSPLH
TRBV30	TRBJ2-7	NA	12	AWSVGQALYEQY
TRBV10-1	TRBJ2-7	NA	12	ASNAVLGLSEQY
TRBV7-2	TRBJ2-5	NA	12	ASSLVTEQETQY
TRBV10-3	TRBJ2-7	once	12	ATGGGQGTYEQY
TRBV18	TRBJ2-3	NA	12	ASSPDRGSGTQY
TRBV7-2	TRBJ2-5	NA	14	ASSFSDRGRGETQY
TRBV9	TRBJ2-7	NA	11	ASSLRGISEQY
TRBV2	TRBJ1-2	NA	11	ASSGQAIYGYT
TRBV30	TRBJ1-6	once	13	AWVQGSSYNSPLH
TRBV19	TRBJ2-7	NA	12	ASSILGLAKEQY
TRBV3-1/TRBV3-2	TRBJ2-7	NA	14	ASSQGWTSSSYEQY
TRBV2	TRBJ2-3	NA	15	ASSRELAGNGADTQY
TRBV19	TRBJ2-5	NA	14	ASSIGGQRLKETQY
TRBV19	TRBJ1-5	NA	15	ASSIGQGGVTNQPQH
TRBV19	TRBJ1-2	once	10	ASSLLGHLYT
TRBV5-1	TRBJ2-1	NA	13	ASSLVAGAMIEQF
TRBV6-2/TRBV6-3	TRBJ1-1	once	12	ASSLQSMNTEAF
TRBV24-1	TRBJ2-7	NA	14	ATSERGTGNTYEQY
TRBV6-6	TRBJ1-1	once	9	ATRESTEAF
TRBV7-9	TRBJ1-5	few	13	ASSWDGAEGQPQH
TRBV30	TRBJ2-7	NA	12	AWSTGGSFYEQY
TRBV6-5	TRBJ1-1	NA	11	ASSYSQGPEAF
TRBV9	TRBJ2-1	NA	13	ASSMTSGSDNEQF
TRBV11-2	TRBJ2-3	NA	12	ASSFLGGTDTQY
TRBV7-3	TRBJ1-5	NA	18	ASSARGARTGSPGNQPQH